This T cell receptor (beta chain) is from a study of cytomegalovirus exposure and HLA in healthy donors. Study outcomes and limitations: A further, later analysis showed that HLA-associated TCR beta chains (compared with equally common others) were more clonally expanded. Later analysis demonstrated an association between a missense DCLRE1C variant and TCR beta V- and J-gene trimming. Common viral pathogens (according to a later analysis) appeared linked to several of the most significant clusters.

This clone was seen once. Antigen specificity is unknown. CDR1 is SGHRS and CDR2 is YFSETQ in the germline V gene. The CDR3 is made up of 14 amino acids. With V trimmed by 4 bases and J by 6 bases, 8 bases remained unmatched. The study ran its PCR with 60 Vbeta and 13 Jbeta primers. Produced via immunoSEQ multiplex PCR; TCRdb's table is partial and in-frame only. The sample consists of approximately 210,000 clones, over 80% of them appearing once. The chain carries TRBV5-1 and TRBJ2-7; 9 bases map to TRBD1. Material for sequencing was PBMCs. The TCR sequence derives from a woman between 45 and 60 years old in good health and CMV-seropositive. The CDR3 DNA is TGCGCCAGCAGCCGGACAGGGGACATAGGCGAGCAGTACTTC. Residues: CASSRTGDIGEQYF.